The 8 T cell receptor beta chains listed next were all sequenced from one sample in a study of T cell responses to AZD1222 COVID-19 vaccine. The method was immunoSEQ multiplex PCR; TCRdb's version includes in-frame clones alone and lacks a portion of them. The sample consists of about 140,000 clones, under 95% of them appearing once. Sequencing used peripheral blood, obtained 28 days after the second dose of the MenACWY control vaccine. The receptor source for this set is an adult who received the MenACWY meningococcal vaccine as a control.

The rearrangement joins TRBV5-4 to TRBJ2-7, with 7 bases matching TRBD2. From germline, CDR1 is SGHNT and CDR2 YYREEE (reference sequence). The CDR3 is 12 amino acids. The junction had 5 bases not matched to a gene; V was cut back by 6 bases and J by 5 bases. This chain's CDR3 is CASKGGKNEQYF. In DNA, the CDR3 is TGTGCCAGCAAGGGAGGGAAAAACGAGCAGTACTTC.

Here the CDR3 DNA reads TGTGCCAGCAGCTTAGCGATTATTACCGCAGATACGCAGTATTTT. It encodes CASSLAIITADTQYF. The chain carries TRBV7-2 and TRBJ2-3; D ambiguous. Germline loops: CDR1 SGHTA, CDR2 FQGNSA. CDR3 length equals 15 residues. V was clipped by 0 bases and J by 4 bases, with 11 bases between them. Full variable domain (remainder filled in from reference TRBV7-2 and TRBJ2-3): GAGVSQSPSNKVTEKGKDVELRCDPISGHTALYWYRQSLGQGLEFLIYFQGNSAPDKSGLPSDRFSAERTGGSVSTLTIQRTQQEDSAVYLCASSLAIITADTQYFGPGTRLTVL.

This chain links TRBV7-2 with TRBJ2-7, with D tentatively TRBD1 (6 bases). Germline V gives CDR1 SGHTA, CDR2 FQGNSA. The V gene lost 5 bases and the J gene lost 3 bases, with 17 bases spanning the gap. The CDR3 sequence is 15 residues long. CDR3 region: CASSRKADSIYEQYF. The CDR3 DNA reads TGTGCCAGCAGCCGGAAAGCGGACAGTATCTACGAGCAGTACTTC.

The rearrangement uses TRBV24-1 and TRBJ2-1; 9 nucleotides agree with TRBD1. This CDR3 region has 14 residues. Trimming cost V 7 bases and J 7 bases; bases outside gene matches: 7. Germline CDR1 reads KGHDR; CDR2 reads SFDVKD. DNA for the CDR3: TGTGCCACCAGAAGCGGGACAGGGTCGAATGAGCAGTTCTTC. Its translation: CATRSGTGSNEQFF.

The chain employs TRBV5-1 and TRBJ2-1; TRBD1 is a possible D gene (5 bases). Looked up from germline, CDR1 is SGHRS and CDR2 is YFSETQ. The CDR3 sequence is 19 residues long. V was shortened by 3 bases and J by 6 bases, with 28 bases between the two germline ends. The CDR3 nucleotides are TGCGCCAGCAGCTCAAGGGGCAGACCTCAGCTCAGAAGCTCCAATGAGCAGTTCTTC. Its translation: CASSSRGRPQLRSSNEQFF.

This chain uses TRBV5-1 with TRBJ2-3; the D gene is possibly TRBD1 (6 bases). From germline, CDR1 is SGHRS and CDR2 YFSETQ. This CDR3 spans 15 amino acids. The V end was cut by 2 bases, the J end by 5 bases, with 15 bases between. The CDR3, as DNA: TGCGCCAGCAGCTTCCTCGCAGGGGTGGAAGATACGCAGTATTTT. It specifies CASSFLAGVEDTQYF.

V is TRBV6-5 and J is TRBJ2-1; no reliable D call. The CDR3 sequence is 14 residues long. The germline CDR1 and CDR2 sequences are MNHEY and SVGAGI. Trimming removed 0 bases from V and 3 bases from J, with 6 bases in between. The CDR3 spells CASSYSPGYNEQFF. The CDR3 bases are TGTGCCAGCAGTTACTCCCCGGGCTACAATGAGCAGTTCTTC.

The chain recombines TRBV7-9 with TRBJ1-5; D not resolved. Looked up from germline, CDR1 is SEHNR and CDR2 is FQNEAQ (reference sequence). CDR3 size: 15 residues. Between the trimmed V and J ends, which lost 1 base and 9 bases, there was a span of 16 bases. The CDR3 DNA reads TGTGCCAGCAGCTTAGGAGCGGGTGCTGATGGGCCCCAGCATTTT. Translated, it gives CASSLGAGADGPQHF.